These 8 T cell receptor delta chains originate from one sample sequenced in a study of gamma-delta chains in newborns, infants, children. TCRdb re-called the reads through CATT. The sample has some 4,800 delta-chain clones, around 35% seen once. The sample taken for sequencing was blood. These receptors all come from a child who received the measles vaccine.

This clone is termed medium-sized. This chain joins TRDV2 and TRDJ1, with 11 bases aligning to TRDD3. The CDR3 runs to 19 residues. CDR1 and CDR2 (germline): GEAIGNYY, EKD. Germline trimming cut 2 bases from V and 2 bases from J; bases unmatched to any gene: 15. The CDR3 DNA reads as TGTGCCTGTGACATGAGAGTCTGGGGGATACTTAACCCTACCGATAAACTCATCTTT. It translates to CACDMRVWGILNPTDKLIF.

This clone is termed medium-sized. The sample has other DNA sequences that encode this CDR3 too. The chain uses TRDV2 and TRDJ1; D may be TRDD3 (6 bases). CDR1 is GEAIGNYY, CDR2 EKD, per germline. V gave up 0 bases and J gave up 2 bases, with 6 bases separating them. The CDR3 covers 13 residues. The CDR3 region is CACDTWGTDKLIF. For the CDR3, the DNA is TGTGCCTGTGACACCTGGGGGACCGATAAACTCATCTTT.

This rearrangement joins TRDV3 to TRDJ3, with a tentative D call TRDD2 (6 bases). Germline CDR1 reads TVYSNPD; CDR2 reads GDNSRS (reference sequence). The CDR3 loop spans 26 amino acids. V lost 5 bases, J lost 1 base, and 45 bases lay in between. CDR3 protein: CATPRSSSFLSTGEDFPSWDTRQMFF. The CDR3 region has the DNA TGTGCCACCCCGCGATCTTCCTCTTTCCTGAGTACTGGAGAAGATTTCCCATCCTGGGACACCCGACAGATGTTTTTC.

This chain joins TRDV1 and TRDJ1, with TRDD3 matching over 8 bases. Germline assignment: CDR1 TSWWSYY and CDR2 QGS. The ends lost 5 bases at V and 2 bases at J; junction bases unmatched: 25. CDR3 size: 21 residues. The CDR3 coding sequence is TGTGCTCTTGGGTCCCTCCACCCCTTACCTGGGGGACCTCCTCAGACCGATAAACTCATCTTT. Its translation is CALGSLHPLPGGPPQTDKLIF.

The V and J genes are TRDV3 and TRDJ1; maybe TRDD3 (5 bases). The CDR3 spans 17 residues. From germline, CDR1 is TVYSNPD and CDR2 GDNSRS (reference sequence). V dropped 4 bases and J dropped 2 bases, with 26 bases sitting between them. Written as DNA, the CDR3 is TGTGCCTCCGAATTCCCCGGGGGCATCCCCAGTACCGATAAACTCATCTTT. As protein: CASEFPGGIPSTDKLIF.

With respect to this clone: Mismatch with germline at one junction end may stem from a read error. This chain joins TRDV1 and TRDJ1; 7 bases line up with TRDD3. The V gene's germline CDR1 is TSWWSYY and CDR2 QGS. The CDR3 spans 20 residues. The CDR3 reads CALGELHPGYGGRNTYKLIF. CDR3 coding DNA: TGTGCTCTTGGGGAACTACATCCTGGGTATGGGGGACGGAACACCTATAAACTCATCTTT.

Of note for this clone: This likely stems from a read error, as it lies one base from a far larger clone. This chain uses TRDV1 with TRDJ1, with D possibly being TRDD3 (6 bases). From germline, CDR1 is TSWWSYY and CDR2 QGS. The CDR3 runs to 20 residues. CDR3 residues: CALILPPSEYWDPYTDRLIF. In DNA, the CDR3 is TGTGCTCTTATACTCCCTCCTAGTGAGTACTGGGACCCGTACACCGATAGACTCATCTTT.

This clone came up a few times. A far larger clone is off by one base, so a read error is likely. The chain joins TRDV1 to TRDJ1; TRDD3 matches at 7 bases. The length of the CDR3 is 18 residues. Germline V gene data show CDR1 as TSWWSYY and CDR2 as QGS. V shed 4 bases, J shed 7 bases, and the junction held 21 bases outside the gene matches. The CDR3 coding sequence is TGTGCTCTTGGGGGACTAGCTCTTACAGTACTGGGGAGGGGTAAACTCATCTTT. Translation gives CALGGLALTVLGRGKLIF.